Sequencing of this T cell receptor (beta chain) was carried out in a study of T cell repertoires in cytomegalovirus infection. Study as a whole: Use of recently identified HLA-C-restricted and well-studied HLA-B-restricted CMV epitopes was part of the study. The study's findings and limits: The ex vivo response was dominated by HLA-C-restricted CMV-specific TCR beta clonotypes. Summed frequency of shared TCR beta families picked out CMV carriers who also had the relevant HLA.

TCRdb reanalysed the reads using MiXCR and keeps one entry per CDR3 protein. The repertoire holds some 590,000 distinct CDR3 sequences, with approximately 40% as singletons. The ends were cut back, 0 bases at V and 6 bases at J, with 9 bases in the middle. Germline loops: CDR1 SGHTA, CDR2 FQGNSA. This CDR3 has 13 amino acids. This clonotype has more than one count but fewer than ten. Its antigen is still unknown. The sequences come from cultured PBMCs, collected from culture after CMV antigen stimulation. This sequence was found in a human donor in good health (CMV status not recorded). Some clones in this sample may be carry-over from other donors' samples. The chain uses TRBV7-2 and TRBJ2-7, with D perhaps matching TRBD1 or TRBD2 (5 bases each). CDR3 DNA: TGTGCCAGCAGCTTAGCGGGGGTGCGCGAGCAGTACTTC. Amino acids: CASSLAGVREQYF.